A single sample gave rise to the 7 T cell receptor beta chains below, sequenced in a study of T-cell reconstitution after alpha-beta-depleted transplantation in children. Unique molecular identifiers were used in preparing the TCRbeta library. TCRdb reprocessed the PCR reads via MiXCR and lists one record per CDR3 protein. Of 300,000 to 400,000 distinct CDR3 sequences in the sample, around 16% are singletons; the top ten hold around 38%. Sample: PBMCs, mostly from graft donor cells, taken 360 days after TCRalphabeta/CD19-depleted stem cell transplant. All receptors come from a male patient aged 2 to 10 who had a stem cell transplant for acute lymphoblastic leukemia, so the T cells may come from the graft donor.

This clonotype was counted a few times. The chain uses TRBV5-1 and TRBJ2-5; perhaps TRBD1 as D (6 bases). Germline lookup yields CDR1 SGHRS and CDR2 YFSETQ. V was pared by 0 bases and J by 1 base, with 7 bases between. CDR3 length equals 14 residues. The CDR3 region is CASSLDRAQETQYF. CDR3 in DNA: TGCGCCAGCAGCTTGGACAGGGCCCAAGAGACCCAGTACTTC.

This clonotype was detected many times. The V call is TRBV2, the J call TRBJ2-1; tentative D call: TRBD2 (5 bases). This CDR3 comprises 15 residues. The germline V and J ends were trimmed by 6 bases and 0 bases, with 12 bases remaining between them. From germline, CDR1 is SNHLY and CDR2 FYNNEI. CDR3 amino acids: CASRGRGSSYNEQFF. The CDR3, as DNA: TGTGCCAGCAGGGGGAGAGGGAGCTCCTACAATGAGCAGTTCTTC.

This clonotype occurred a few times. The J gene is TRBJ2-3, the V gene TRBV28, with a possible D match to TRBD1 (5 bases). The CDR3 loop spans 14 amino acids. Germline V lookup: CDR1 MDHEN, CDR2 SYDVKM. The V end lost 7 bases, the J end lost 2 bases, and 13 bases lay between the germline ends. This CDR3 reads CASTFQGFTDTQYF. DNA of the CDR3: TGTGCCAGCACATTTCAGGGTTTCACAGATACGCAGTATTTT.

The sample holds a few counts of this clonotype. The chain carries TRBV29-1 and TRBJ1-2; D may be TRBD1 (5 bases). There are 11 residues in the CDR3. With 3 bases removed from V and 8 bases from J, the gap between germline ends came to 10 bases. Germline V lookup: CDR1 SQVTM, CDR2 ANQGSEA. The CDR3 bases are TGCAGCGTTGACGAGGGGATCGGCTACACCTTC. Translation gives CSVDEGIGYTF.

This clonotype was observed a handful of times. The chain is built from TRBV12-3 or TRBV12-4 and TRBJ2-3; D possibly corresponds to TRBD2 (6 bases). The CDR3 loop spans 14 amino acids. Trimming stripped 6 bases from V and 3 bases from J, with 13 bases between. The CDR3 loop reads CASRSGLLTDTQYF. The CDR3 coding sequence is TGTGCCAGCAGATCGGGACTCTTGACAGATACGCAGTATTTT.

The V and J genes are TRBV9 and TRBJ2-3; D is undetermined. Per the germline V gene, CDR1 is SGDLS and CDR2 is YYNGEE. The CDR3 spans 14 residues. Trimming cost V 0 bases and J 3 bases, with 8 bases left between them. The CDR3 region is CASSVELDTDTQYF. In nucleotides, the CDR3 is TGTGCCAGCAGCGTAGAGCTAGATACAGATACGCAGTATTTT.

The rearrangement links TRBV5-1 to TRBJ2-5; TRBD1 matches 9 bases. The ends lost 0 bases at V and 3 bases at J; junction bases unmatched: 9. The CDR3 has 17 amino acids. Per germline, CDR1 SGHRS and CDR2 YFSETQ. CDR3 sequence: CASSLVGPGQGEETQYF. CDR3 sequence (DNA): TGCGCCAGCAGCTTGGTTGGGCCGGGACAGGGTGAAGAGACCCAGTACTTC.